Listed here are 30 T cell receptor beta chains from one sample, sequenced in a study of shared clonotypes between healthy human individuals. CD45RO negativity and positive selection for CCR7 defined naive CD8 cells, a population that excluded terminally differentiated effector memory CD45RA+ cells. Method: immunoSEQ multiplex PCR; TCRdb's copy keeps in-frame clones and lacks some. The profile shows about 2.1 million clones, around 93% of them singletons. Sequencing input: naive CD8+ T cells from PBMCs. Receptor source: a man aged 18 to 29 in good health. Some clones in this sample may be carry-over from other donors' samples.

The chain employs TRBV9 and TRBJ1-2; D perhaps matches TRBD1 (5 bases). In germline, CDR1 is SGDLS, CDR2 YYNGEE. The V end lost 1 base, the J end lost 0 bases, and 19 bases lay between the germline ends. This CDR3 has 18 amino acids. The CDR3 bases are TGTGCCAGCAGCGTATCCAGAGGGGAGGGCATAACTAACTATGGCTACACCTTC. Translated, it gives CASSVSRGEGITNYGYTF.

The chain recombines TRBV5-5 with TRBJ2-7; tentative D call: TRBD2 (5 bases). In germline, CDR1 is SGHKS, CDR2 YYEKEE (reference sequence). The CDR3 contains 15 residues. Trimming left V 0 bases short and J 0 bases short, with 10 bases between. The CDR3 reads CASSLAGSLSYEQYF. As DNA, the CDR3 is TGTGCCAGCAGCTTGGCGGGGAGTCTCTCCTACGAGCAGTACTTC.

The chain is built from TRBV14 and TRBJ2-3; D is possibly TRBD1 (6 bases). CDR1 is SGHDN, CDR2 FVKESK, per germline. Trimming took 0 bases from V and 6 from J, leaving 16 bases between them. The CDR3 totals 16 residues. CDR3 nucleotide sequence: TGTGCCAGCAGCCAAGACAACACTGCCCAGGGGGATACGCAGTATTTT. Amino acid sequence: CASSQDNTAQGDTQYF. Combining the CDR3 with reference TRBV14 and TRBJ2-3 gives the whole variable domain EAGVTQFPSHSVIEKGQTVTLRCDPISGHDNLYWYRRVMGKEIKFLLHFVKESKQDESGMPNNRFLAERTGGTYSTLKVQPAELEDSGVYFCASSQDNTAQGDTQYFGPGTRLTVL.

J is TRBJ1-5 and V is TRBV28; TRBD1 might be the D (5 bases). Looked up from germline, CDR1 is MDHEN and CDR2 is SYDVKM. CDR3 length: 15 residues. V lost 6 bases, J lost 0 bases, and 12 bases lay in between. CDR3 bases: TGTGCCAGCAGCATGACAGTTTTTAGCAATCAGCCCCAGCATTTT. Protein product: CASSMTVFSNQPQHF.

The V and J genes are TRBV5-1 and TRBJ1-3; D unclear. The CDR3 runs 15 residues. Germline lookup yields CDR1 SGHRS and CDR2 YFSETQ. Trimming shortened V by 3 bases and J by 3 bases, and 13 bases separated the two germline ends. The CDR3 is CASSSGLGVGNTIYF. The CDR3 DNA sequence: TGCGCCAGCAGCTCCGGTTTGGGAGTTGGAAACACCATATATTTT.

This clone has a single count. This CDR3 is also generated by other DNA sequences in the sample. The J gene is TRBJ2-5, the V gene TRBV4-3; D uncertain. This CDR3 spans 13 amino acids. Germline-derived CDR1 and CDR2 are LGHNA and YSLEER. V was clipped by 1 base and J by 2 bases, with 5 bases between them. This CDR3 is CASSQGSQETQYF. CDR3 sequence (DNA): TGCGCCAGCAGCCAAGGATCACAAGAGACCCAGTACTTC.

The rearrangement links TRBV28 to TRBJ1-1; D gene uncertain. The CDR3 extends over 16 amino acids. Germline loops: CDR1 MDHEN, CDR2 SYDVKM. V shed 1 base and J shed 0 bases, with 12 bases lying between them. Written as DNA, the CDR3 is TGTGCCAGCAGTTTATTCTCCCGCCAGGTGAACACTGAAGCTTTCTTT. Its protein product is CASSLFSRQVNTEAFF.

Details on this clone: The same CDR3 can be traced to other DNA sequences in this sample. The genes are TRBV28 and TRBJ2-3; 7 bases fit TRBD1. The CDR3 has 12 amino acids. Germline V gives CDR1 MDHEN, CDR2 SYDVKM. V dropped 6 bases and J dropped 6; count of bases not matched to a gene: 3. The CDR3 sequence: CASSLGGDTQYF. Here the CDR3 DNA reads TGTGCCAGCAGCCTAGGGGGCGATACGCAGTATTTT.

This clone was observed once. The chain recombines TRBV27 with TRBJ1-4; no firm D call. The ends were cut back, 4 bases at V and 5 bases at J, with 11 bases in the middle. Per germline, CDR1 MNHEY and CDR2 SMNVEV (reference sequence). The CDR3 covers 14 residues. This CDR3 is CASSWVAGNEKLFF. CDR3 sequence (DNA): TGTGCCAGCAGTTGGGTGGCAGGAAATGAAAAACTGTTTTTT. The complete variable domain, with remaining parts taken from reference TRBV27 and TRBJ1-4, reads EAQVTQNPRYLITVTGKKLTVTCSQNMNHEYMSWYRQDPGLGLRQIYYSMNVEVTDKGDVPEGYKVSRKEKRNFPLILESPSPNQTSLYFCASSWVAGNEKLFFGSGTQLSVL.

The chain is built from TRBV28 and TRBJ2-1; the D gene is possibly TRBD2 (5 bases). Trimming removed 6 bases at V and 6 bases at J, with 24 bases between. Per germline, CDR1 MDHEN and CDR2 SYDVKM. There are 17 residues in the CDR3. Written as DNA, the CDR3 is TGTGCCAGCAGGGGTACCTGGCGGGCCGACTCCGGCAATGAGCAGTTCTTC. It codes for CASRGTWRADSGNEQFF.

The chain couples TRBV7-6 to TRBJ2-7, with 7 positions matching TRBD1. V shed 5 bases and J 5 bases; nucleotides not matched to a gene: 6. Germline CDR1 SGHVS, CDR2 FNYEAQ. CDR3 length: 13 residues. CDR3 in DNA: TGTGCCAGCAGCACCGACAGGGACCACGAGCAGTACTTC. This sequence encodes CASSTDRDHEQYF.

The chain combines TRBV15 with TRBJ1-4; no clear D gene. This CDR3 is 14 amino acids long. Germline V CDR1 and CDR2: LNHNV, YYDKDF (reference sequence). V gave up 0 bases and J gave up 12 bases, with 14 bases separating them. The CDR3 region is CATSREGSPRELFF. CDR3 sequence (DNA): TGTGCCACCAGCAGAGAGGGGAGCCCGAGGGAACTGTTTTTT.

V usage is TRBV4-2 and J usage is TRBJ2-2; D remains ambiguous. This CDR3 comprises 13 residues. Germline CDR1 and CDR2: LGHNA and YNFKEQ. V shed 1 base and J shed 7 bases, with 7 bases lying between them. The CDR3 DNA reads as TGTGCCAGCAGCCAAGTAGGGATCGGGGAGCTGTTTTTT. This gives the protein CASSQVGIGELFF.

The chain joins TRBV27 to TRBJ1-1; TRBD1 matches 7 bases. The CDR3 extends over 13 amino acids. CDR1 MNHEY and CDR2 SMNVEV come from the germline V gene (reference sequence). The ends lost 7 bases at V and 5 bases at J; junction bases unmatched: 7. The CDR3 loop is CASTPRGQTEAFF. The CDR3 region has the DNA TGTGCCAGCACCCCCCGGGGACAGACTGAAGCTTTCTTT.

This clone was recorded only once. This chain joins TRBV27 and TRBJ2-1; 8 nucleotides align to TRBD1. Germline CDR1 is MNHEY and CDR2 is SMNVEV (reference sequence). The ends lost 2 bases at V and 5 bases at J; junction bases unmatched: 11. This CDR3 is 17 amino acids long. Written as DNA, the CDR3 is TGTGCCAGCAGTTTACGAGTGCTGACAGGGGCACACAATGAGCAGTTCTTC. Its protein is CASSLRVLTGAHNEQFF.

CDR3 in amino acids: CASTVTGQSNYGYTF. DNA of the CDR3: TGTGCCAGCACCGTCACTGGACAGAGTAACTATGGCTACACCTTC. This chain joins TRBV27 and TRBJ1-2; a weak D match, TRBD1 (6 bases). The CDR3 consists of 15 residues. Per the germline V gene, CDR1 is MNHEY and CDR2 is SMNVEV (reference sequence). Deletions cut 7 bases from V and 1 base from J, with 16 bases between.

This rearrangement joins TRBV28 to TRBJ2-7, with a possible D match to TRBD2 (5 bases). V was trimmed by 2 bases and J by 2 bases, leaving 13 bases between them. The CDR3 totals 15 residues. The germline gives CDR1 MDHEN, CDR2 SYDVKM. CDR3 residues: CASSLRGLQPYEQYF. The CDR3, as DNA: TGTGCCAGCAGTTTACGCGGACTGCAACCCTACGAGCAGTACTTC.

This clone was seen once. V usage is TRBV18 and J usage is TRBJ2-7; 12 positions match TRBD1. Losses at the gene ends were 2 bases for V and 5 bases for J; bases not matched to a gene: 25. This CDR3 region has 22 residues. Germline assignment: CDR1 KGHSH and CDR2 LQKENI. CDR3: CASSPTATISGTGGAKPHEQYF. In nucleotides, the CDR3 is TGTGCCAGCTCACCAACAGCTACTATCTCGGGGACAGGGGGCGCGAAGCCCCACGAGCAGTACTTC.

The chain employs TRBV4-1 and TRBJ2-5; D gene ambiguous. Trimming took off 1 base at V and 4 bases at J, with 7 bases between the two ends. Germline loops: CDR1 MGHRA, CDR2 YSYEKL. The CDR3 spans 13 residues. CDR3 sequence: CASSQALVETQYF. The DNA of the CDR3 is TGCGCCAGCAGCCAAGCTCTAGTAGAGACCCAGTACTTC.

The chain is built from TRBV7-9 and TRBJ1-3, with TRBD1 identical over 7 bases. The CDR3 spans 16 residues. Germline V gene sequence: CDR1 SEHNR, CDR2 FQNEAQ (reference sequence). V lost 4 bases, J lost 2 bases, and 8 bases stayed unmatched. CDR3 nucleotide sequence: TGTGCCAGCAGCTCCCACAGGGGATTGCCTGGAAACACCATATATTTT. Translation gives CASSSHRGLPGNTIYF.

In regard to this clone: The same CDR3 arises from other DNA sequences in this sample as well. The chain employs TRBV5-4 and TRBJ2-2, with D uncertain. The germline gives CDR1 SGHNT, CDR2 YYREEE (reference sequence). The V end lost 0 bases, the J end lost 6 bases, and 6 bases lay between the germline ends. The CDR3 runs 13 residues. In DNA form, the CDR3 reads TGTGCCAGCAGCTTGGGGCGCGCCGGGGAGCTGTTTTTT. It is translated as CASSLGRAGELFF. The entire variable domain, with the rest obtained from reference TRBV5-4 and TRBJ2-2, is as follows: ETGVTQSPTHLIKTRGQQVTLRCSSQSGHNTVSWYQQALGQGPQFIFQYYREEENGRGNFPPRFSGLQFPNYSSELNVNALELDDSALYLCASSLGRAGELFFGEGSRLTVL.

This rearrangement joins TRBV18 to TRBJ1-2; the D is unclear. Germline V gives CDR1 KGHSH, CDR2 LQKENI. Between the trimmed V and J ends, which lost 4 bases and 1 base, there was a span of 7 bases. This CDR3 has 13 residues. The CDR3 sequence is CASSRPSNYGYTF. The CDR3 bases are TGTGCCAGCTCACGACCGAGTAACTATGGCTACACCTTC.

The gene calls are TRBV9 and TRBJ2-2; D could derive from TRBD1 or TRBD2 (5 bases each). The CDR3 extends over 16 amino acids. Between the trimmed V and J ends, which lost 0 bases and 2 bases, there was a span of 11 bases. The V gene's germline CDR1 is SGDLS and CDR2 YYNGEE. The CDR3 bases are TGTGCCAGCAGCGTAGGGTCTGGGGGTAACACCGGGGAGCTGTTTTTT. Encoded protein: CASSVGSGGNTGELFF. Looking up the rest from reference TRBV9 and TRBJ2-2 gives the full variable domain: DSGVTQTPKHLITATGQRVTLRCSPRSGDLSVYWYQQSLDQGLQFLIQYYNGEERAKGNILERFSAQQFPDLHSELNLSSLELGDSALYFCASSVGSGGNTGELFFGEGSRLTVL.

The J gene is TRBJ1-2, the V gene TRBV19; no clear D gene. The germline CDR1 and CDR2 sequences are LNHDA and SQIVND (reference sequence). The CDR3 spans 13 residues. V was pared by 3 bases and J by 4 bases, with 9 bases between. CDR3 protein: CASSITASYGYTF. The DNA of the CDR3 is TGTGCCAGTAGTATTACAGCTTCCTATGGCTACACCTTC.

In its sample, this clone was seen once. The rearrangement links TRBV7-9 to TRBJ2-7, with D possibly being TRBD2 (6 bases). Germline CDR1 SEHNR, CDR2 FQNEAQ (reference sequence). Trimming pared 5 bases from V and 2 bases from J, leaving 16 bases between. The CDR3 contains 15 residues. CDR3 sequence reads: CASSGPPGGPYEQYF. The CDR3 nucleotides are TGTGCCAGCAGCGGACCCCCCGGGGGACCCTACGAGCAGTACTTC.

This clone was observed a few times. The chain combines TRBV19 with TRBJ1-1; D unclear. V was trimmed by 5 bases and J by 8 bases, leaving 15 bases between them. This CDR3 is 13 amino acids long. In germline, CDR1 is LNHDA, CDR2 SQIVND (reference sequence). Here the CDR3 DNA reads TGTGCCAGTAGTTTGACTGACCCCTCCGAAGCTTTCTTT. Translation: CASSLTDPSEAFF.

The V gene is TRBV28, the J gene TRBJ2-7, with D perhaps matching TRBD1 or TRBD2 (5 bases each). Germline assignment: CDR1 MDHEN and CDR2 SYDVKM. Deletions cut 3 bases from V and 5 bases from J, with 11 bases between. This CDR3 spans 13 amino acids. The CDR3 DNA reads TGTGCCAGCAGTTTTTTTGTGGGGGACGAGCAGTACTTC. This encodes CASSFFVGDEQYF.

The rearrangement uses TRBV5-4 and TRBJ2-7; a weak D match, TRBD1 (6 bases). The CDR3 has 15 amino acids. Between the trimmed V and J ends, which lost 3 bases and 3 bases, there was a span of 16 bases. Germline V lookup: CDR1 SGHNT, CDR2 YYREEE (reference sequence). DNA of the CDR3: TGTGCCAGCAGCTCACGAATCTTACAGGGCTACGAGCAGTACTTC. Its translation is CASSSRILQGYEQYF.

The chain carries TRBV18 and TRBJ2-7; D is unresolved. Germline V gives CDR1 KGHSH, CDR2 LQKENI. Trimming took 6 bases from V and 7 from J, leaving 19 bases between them. The CDR3 totals 14 residues. CDR3 sequence reads: CASSQNVYLGEQYF. The CDR3 DNA reads TGTGCCAGCTCCCAAAACGTATACCTTGGGGAGCAGTACTTC.

This chain uses TRBV6-4 with TRBJ1-4; 10 bases agree with TRBD1. V was clipped by 8 bases and J by 8 bases; unmatched bases: 2. Germline CDR1 reads MRHNA; CDR2 reads SNTAGT. This CDR3 spans 12 amino acids. In DNA form, the CDR3 reads TGTGCCAGCCGGGACAGGGGAGAAAAACTGTTTTTT. Protein product: CASRDRGEKLFF.